This TCR beta chain comes out of a study of blood T cells in healthy people across ages. Primers used in a second PCR of about 7 to 12 cycles were a sample-barcoded 5' primer and a J-beta primer mix. TCRdb itself ran the 5' RACE reads through MiXCR, one entry per CDR3 protein. The top ten hold around 18% of the sample, which has hundreds of thousands of distinct CDR3 sequences, roughly 44% seen once. V was trimmed by 0 bases and J by 1 base, leaving 5 bases between them. The CDR3 runs to 14 residues. Germline V gene data show CDR1 as LGHDT and CDR2 as YNNKEL (reference sequence). The receptor was isolated from a man in his 60s in good health. The sequencing sample was made of blood. This chain joins TRBV3-1 and TRBJ2-3; D unclear. This chain's CDR3 is CASSQDPRTDTQYF. The CDR3 nucleotides read TGTGCCAGCAGCCAAGATCCCCGCACAGATACGCAGTATTTT.